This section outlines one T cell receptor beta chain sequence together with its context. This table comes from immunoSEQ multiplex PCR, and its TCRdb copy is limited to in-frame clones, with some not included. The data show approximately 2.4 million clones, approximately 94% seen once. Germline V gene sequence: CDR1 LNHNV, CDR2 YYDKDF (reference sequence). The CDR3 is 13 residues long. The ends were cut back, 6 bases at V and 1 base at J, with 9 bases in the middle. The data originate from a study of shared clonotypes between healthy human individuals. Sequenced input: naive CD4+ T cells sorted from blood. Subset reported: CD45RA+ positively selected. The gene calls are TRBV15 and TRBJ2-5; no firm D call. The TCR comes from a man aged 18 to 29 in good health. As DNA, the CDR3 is TGTGCCACCAGGAGGACCGGCCAAGAGACCCAGTACTTC. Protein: CATRRTGQETQYF. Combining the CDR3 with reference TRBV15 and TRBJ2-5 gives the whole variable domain DAMVIQNPRYQVTQFGKPVTLSCSQTLNHNVMYWYQQKSSQAPKLLFHYYDKDFNNEADTPDNFQSRRPNTSFCFLDIRSPGLGDTAMYLCATRRTGQETQYFGPGTRLLVL.